One and the same sample provided the 25 T cell receptor beta chains below, sequenced in a study of human T cells and chemical hapten exposure. Sample time point: pre-sensitization, week 0. Treatment defined: therapeutic diphenylcyclopropenone sensitization with weekly scalp DPC. The total RNA was obtained from whole blood that was not fractionated. TCRdb reanalysed the RACE reads using MiXCR and keeps one entry per CDR3 protein. The sample shows 35,000 or so distinct CDR3 sequences, about a tenth of them seen only once. The sequenced sample was whole blood, obtained in connection with sensitization to the hapten diphenylcyclopropenone (DPC). The receptor set was obtained from a man aged 50 to 60 with alopecia areata. Some clones in this sample may be carry-over from other donors' samples.

This clonotype was detected ten times or more. This chain links TRBV10-3 with TRBJ2-1, with D tentatively TRBD1 or TRBD2 (6 bases each). CDR1 is ENHRY and CDR2 is SYGVKD in the germline V gene. The V and J ends lost 3 bases and 10 bases respectively, with 13 bases between them. This CDR3 spans 13 amino acids. The CDR3 sequence: CAISEKEGGEQFF. CDR3 bases: TGTGCCATCAGTGAAAAAGAGGGGGGCGAGCAGTTCTTC.

V and J are TRBV7-2 and TRBJ2-7, with a tentative D call TRBD1 (6 bases). This CDR3 spans 13 amino acids. The V gene lost 0 bases and the J gene lost 7 bases, with 10 bases spanning the gap. Germline V gene lookup returns CDR1 SGHTA and CDR2 FQGNSA. DNA for the CDR3: TGTGCCAGCAGCTTAGCGGGGGCGCGGGAGCAGTACTTC. Translating gives CASSLAGAREQYF.

This clonotype has a count of ten or more. This chain joins TRBV11-1 and TRBJ1-4, with 8 bases fitting TRBD1. The CDR3 length is 15 residues. V was clipped by 8 bases and J by 4 bases; unmatched bases: 9. The germline gives CDR1 SGHAT, CDR2 FQDESV (reference sequence). Here the CDR3 DNA reads TGTGCCAGCTCGACGCAGGGGGCTGGTAATGAAAAACTGTTTTTT. Residues: CASSTQGAGNEKLFF.

This clonotype was observed a handful of times. The gene calls are TRBV5-1 and TRBJ2-7, with TRBD1 matching over 11 bases. CDR1 SGHRS and CDR2 YFSETQ come from the germline V gene. This CDR3 spans 14 amino acids. The V gene end was trimmed by 3 bases and the J gene end by 5 bases; junction bases not matched to a gene: 4. The CDR3 is CASSSGQGGNEQYF. The CDR3 DNA reads TGCGCCAGCAGCTCGGGACAGGGGGGGAACGAGCAGTACTTC.

This clonotype was detected many times. CDR3 amino acids: CASSFGLAGVMVDEQFF. Here the CDR3 DNA reads TGTGCCAGCAGCTTCGGACTAGCGGGAGTTATGGTTGATGAGCAGTTCTTC. The J gene is TRBJ2-1, the V gene TRBV7-2, with 13 bases fitting TRBD2. The J segment lost 8 bases and the V segment lost 3 bases, leaving 10 bases of the junction unmatched. Per the germline V gene, CDR1 is SGHTA and CDR2 is FQGNSA. This CDR3 comprises 17 residues.

The table lists this clonotype with many counts. V gene TRBV11-3 combines with J gene TRBJ2-1, with 11 bases fitting TRBD2. In germline, CDR1 is SGHNT, CDR2 YENEEA. Trimming removed 10 bases from V and 7 bases from J; junction bases left unmatched: 9. The length of the CDR3 is 14 residues. As DNA, the CDR3 is TGTGCCATGCAACCGGGACTAGCGGAAAATGAGCAGTTCTTC. Translating it yields CAMQPGLAENEQFF.

There are many counts of this clonotype. The chain couples TRBV6-5 to TRBJ1-2; TRBD1 aligns across 9 bases. In germline, CDR1 is MNHEY, CDR2 SVGAGI. The CDR3 is made up of 14 amino acids. The ends lost 5 bases at V and 2 bases at J; junction bases unmatched: 3. Written as DNA, the CDR3 is TGTGCCAGCAGTCGGGACAGGGACAACTATGGCTACACCTTC. This translates into CASSRDRDNYGYTF.

This clonotype was observed many times. This rearrangement joins TRBV7-6 to TRBJ1-4, with D perhaps matching TRBD1 (6 bases). The V gene lost 5 bases and the J gene lost 7 bases, with 14 bases spanning the gap. This CDR3 is 14 amino acids long. Germline V CDR1 and CDR2: SGHVS, FNYEAQ. CDR3 sequence reads: CASSPDRPIEKLFF. As DNA, the CDR3 is TGTGCCAGCAGCCCCGACAGGCCTATTGAAAAACTGTTTTTT.

This clonotype occurred many times. V usage is TRBV12-3 or TRBV12-4 and J usage is TRBJ2-1; perhaps TRBD2 as D (6 bases). V shed 3 bases and J shed 8 bases, with 8 bases lying between them. This CDR3 has 12 residues. The CDR3 nucleotides read TGTGCCAGCAGTTTCTCGGGGGATGAGCAGTTCTTC. Amino acids: CASSFSGDEQFF.

V and J are TRBV6-5 and TRBJ2-5, with unresolved D. The V end lost 2 bases, the J end lost 1 base, and 5 bases lay between the germline ends. In germline, CDR1 is MNHEY, CDR2 SVGAGI. The CDR3 length is 13 residues. CDR3 loop: CASSYNFQETQYF. DNA for the CDR3: TGTGCCAGCAGTTACAATTTCCAAGAGACCCAGTACTTC.

This clonotype showed up just a few times. This chain uses TRBV29-1 with TRBJ2-5, with D possibly being TRBD1 or TRBD2 (5 bases each). The CDR3 sequence is 13 residues long. V was pared by 3 bases and J by 5 bases, with 13 bases between. Germline V gene data show CDR1 as SQVTM and CDR2 as ANQGSEA. CDR3 bases: TGCAGCGTTGATCTAAGGGGAGTGGAGACCCAGTACTTC. Protein sequence: CSVDLRGVETQYF.

This clonotype was recorded many times. The CDR3 loop is CSARQGVTFF. The CDR3 DNA reads TGCAGTGCAAGACAGGGGGTAACTTTCTTT. The chain joins TRBV20-1 to TRBJ1-1; 9 bases are shared with TRBD1. This CDR3 has 10 residues. V gave up 6 bases and J gave up 12 bases; unmatched junction bases: 5. CDR1 is DFQATT and CDR2 is SNEGSKA in the germline V gene (reference sequence).

This clonotype was recorded many times. The chain employs TRBV20-1 and TRBJ2-1; D could derive from TRBD1 or TRBD2 (5 bases each). The germline V gene has CDR1 DFQATT and CDR2 SNEGSKA (reference sequence). The V and J ends lost 6 bases and 3 bases respectively, with 18 bases between them. The CDR3 has 15 amino acids. For the CDR3, the DNA is TGCAGTGCCACCTCGTTTGAGGGGAACTACAATGAGCAGTTCTTC. Translated: CSATSFEGNYNEQFF.

The rearrangement uses TRBV10-3 and TRBJ2-1, with D unclear. The CDR3 is made up of 13 amino acids. V gave up 0 bases and J gave up 7 bases, with 7 bases separating them. The germline V gene encodes CDR1 ENHRY and CDR2 SYGVKD. CDR3 sequence reads: CAISESITNEQFF. CDR3 coding DNA: TGTGCCATCAGTGAGTCGATCACGAATGAGCAGTTCTTC.

The chain combines TRBV29-1 with TRBJ2-5; D possibly corresponds to TRBD1 (6 bases). Germline V CDR1 and CDR2: SQVTM, ANQGSEA. The CDR3 covers 12 residues. Trimming took 8 bases from V and 7 from J, leaving 17 bases between them. This chain's CDR3 is CSLGHGDGTQYF. The CDR3 region has the DNA TGCAGCTTGGGACACGGTGATGGGACCCAGTACTTC. The full variable domain, rest sourced from reference TRBV29-1 and TRBJ2-5, is SAVISQKPSRDICQRGTSLTIQCQVDSQVTMMFWYRQQPGQSLTLIATANQGSEATYESGFVIDKFPISRPNLTFSTLTVSNMSPEDSSIYLCSLGHGDGTQYFGPGTRLLVL.

This clonotype was seen a few times. V gene TRBV29-1 combines with J gene TRBJ2-1, with a weak D call TRBD2 (5 bases). CDR3 length: 14 residues. V shed 4 bases and J shed 0 bases, with 10 bases lying between them. In germline, CDR1 is SQVTM, CDR2 ANQGSEA. The CDR3 reads CSVVRGISYNEQFF. DNA for the CDR3: TGCAGCGTTGTTCGGGGAATCTCCTACAATGAGCAGTTCTTC.

Only a few counts were recorded for this clonotype. This chain links TRBV4-3 with TRBJ1-1; tentative D call: TRBD1 (5 bases). The germline V gene encodes CDR1 LGHNA and CDR2 YSLEER. The ends were cut back, 0 bases at V and 8 bases at J, with 10 bases in the middle. The CDR3 is 13 residues long. The DNA of the CDR3 is TGCGCCAGCAGCCAAGAGGGGCGGATCGAAGCTTTCTTT. It encodes CASSQEGRIEAFF.

This clonotype was recorded a few times. The chain uses TRBV29-1 and TRBJ2-6; D gene unclear. Germline values: CDR1 SQVTM, CDR2 ANQGSEA. The CDR3 is 13 amino acids. Trimming removed 5 bases from V and 0 bases from J, with 5 bases in between. The CDR3 DNA reads as TGCAGCGTTCGAAGCTCTGGGGCCAACGTCCTGACTTTC. As protein: CSVRSSGANVLTF.

This clonotype was observed many times. The J gene is TRBJ2-3, the V gene TRBV28, with D tentatively TRBD1 or TRBD2 (5 bases each). This CDR3 region has 14 residues. The V end lost 5 bases, the J end lost 4 bases, and 13 bases lay between the germline ends. The germline V gene encodes CDR1 MDHEN and CDR2 SYDVKM. CDR3 protein: CASSGDRSADTQYF. Here the CDR3 DNA reads TGTGCCAGCAGTGGGGACCGTAGCGCAGATACGCAGTATTTT.

This clonotype was seen at least ten times. V gene TRBV12-3 or TRBV12-4 combines with J gene TRBJ1-1; maybe TRBD1 (5 bases). V lost 2 bases and J 5 bases, leaving 9 bases between the germline ends. CDR3 length: 13 amino acids. CDR3 loop: CASSLSGGTEAFF. The CDR3 DNA reads TGTGCCAGCAGTTTAAGCGGGGGAACTGAAGCTTTCTTT.

This clonotype was observed a few times. The genes are TRBV29-1 and TRBJ1-1; 7 nucleotides agree with TRBD1. The V segment lost 6 bases and the J segment 4 bases; nucleotides outside the gene matches: 8. The CDR3 spans 13 residues. CDR1 is SQVTM and CDR2 is ANQGSEA in the germline V gene. DNA for the CDR3: TGCAGCGTCTCACAGGGGCGGTTCACTGAAGCTTTCTTT. Its translation is CSVSQGRFTEAFF.

In this sample, this clonotype turned up a few times. The chain has TRBV6-4 and TRBJ2-1; TRBD2 aligns across 7 bases. Losses at the gene ends were 4 bases for V and 7 bases for J; bases not matched to a gene: 7. The CDR3 totals 14 residues. CDR1 and CDR2 from the germline V gene are MRHNA and SNTAGT. DNA for the CDR3: TGTGCCAGCAGTGTCGGCGGGAGTAATAATGAGCAGTTCTTC. This sequence encodes CASSVGGSNNEQFF.

This clonotype appeared many times. The gene calls are TRBV4-3 and TRBJ2-2; either TRBD1 or TRBD2 may fit D (5 bases each). CDR1 and CDR2 (germline): LGHNA, YSLEER. V was trimmed by 3 bases and J by 4 bases, leaving 9 bases between them. This CDR3 is built from 14 residues. The CDR3 DNA is TGCGCCAGCAGCCAGGGGACGGGCACCGGGGAGCTGTTTTTT. Translated: CASSQGTGTGELFF.

In its sample, this clonotype was seen many times. The chain has TRBV20-1 and TRBJ2-3; D not resolved. The CDR3 is 15 amino acids. The germline V and J ends were trimmed by 5 bases and 2 bases, with 17 bases remaining between them. CDR1 is DFQATT and CDR2 is SNEGSKA in the germline V gene (reference sequence). The CDR3 is CSADPDSRSTDTQYF. Here the CDR3 DNA reads TGCAGTGCTGATCCCGATTCGAGGTCCACAGATACGCAGTATTTT.

This clonotype showed up many times. The J gene is TRBJ1-1, the V gene TRBV29-1, with 9 bases that match TRBD1. The germline gives CDR1 SQVTM, CDR2 ANQGSEA. The CDR3 length is 13 residues. V dropped 7 bases and J dropped 0; count of bases not matched to a gene: 3. DNA for the CDR3: TGCAGCGGGGGACAGGGCTTGAACACTGAAGCTTTCTTT. This encodes CSGGQGLNTEAFF. Full variable domain (remainder filled in from reference TRBV29-1 and TRBJ1-1): SAVISQKPSRDICQRGTSLTIQCQVDSQVTMMFWYRQQPGQSLTLIATANQGSEATYESGFVIDKFPISRPNLTFSTLTVSNMSPEDSSIYLCSGGQGLNTEAFFGQGTRLTVV.